The 4 T cell receptor beta chains reported below all come from one sample, sequenced in a study of blood T cell repertoires in COVID-19. Produced via immunoSEQ multiplex PCR; TCRdb's table is partial and in-frame only. The table has roughly 250,000 clones, approximately 86% seen once. Sequencing was done on a sample of PBMCs or T cells enriched from blood (not recorded which). The receptor set was obtained from a middle-aged woman with acute COVID-19.

The rearrangement links TRBV24-1 to TRBJ2-1; 9 bases align to TRBD2. Germline lookup yields CDR1 KGHDR and CDR2 SFDVKD. With 4 bases clipped from V and 9 bases from J, the junction kept 12 bases outside the gene matches. This CDR3 region has 16 residues. CDR3 sequence (DNA): TGTGCCACCAGTGACCCTAGGGCGGGAGGGCCTGGTGAGCAGTTCTTC. Its translation: CATSDPRAGGPGEQFF.

This chain connects TRBV27 to TRBJ2-1; D not resolved. The germline CDR1 and CDR2 sequences are MNHEY and SMNVEV (reference sequence). V lost 6 bases and J 0 bases, leaving 9 bases between the germline ends. This CDR3 contains 14 residues. Here the CDR3 DNA reads TGTGCCAGCAGCCAACAAAGCTCCTACAATGAGCAGTTCTTC. Translated, it gives CASSQQSSYNEQFF.

V and J are TRBV11-2 and TRBJ1-1; TRBD1 aligns across 9 bases. This CDR3 is built from 13 residues. Trimming at V came to 4 bases and at J to 7 bases, leaving 4 bases not matched to a gene. Germline V gene lookup returns CDR1 SGHAT and CDR2 FQNNGV. The CDR3 loop is CASSSGTGIEAFF. In DNA form, the CDR3 reads TGTGCCAGCAGCTCCGGGACAGGGATTGAAGCTTTCTTT.

The chain carries TRBV7-9 and TRBJ1-2; 7 bases match TRBD1. V lost 6 bases, J lost 8 bases, and 9 bases stayed unmatched. The germline V gene has CDR1 SEHNR and CDR2 FQNEAQ (reference sequence). The CDR3 sequence is 13 residues long. The CDR3 spells CASSIGTEGGYTF. Written as DNA, the CDR3 is TGTGCCAGCAGTATCGGGACAGAGGGGGGCTACACCTTC.